This T cell receptor beta chain was recorded in a study of cytomegalovirus exposure and HLA in healthy donors. Study observations and caveats: Reportedly, cytomegalovirus status was diagnosed with high sensitivity and specificity. An assumption of roughly uniform sequencing depth across donors underlay the presence/absence analyses.

CDR1 PRHDT and CDR2 FYEKMQ come from the germline V gene (reference sequence). V was clipped by 5 bases and J by 3 bases, with 7 bases between them. The CDR3 has 12 residues. As to this clone: Its antigen is as yet unknown.

The PCR used 60 Vbeta and 13 Jbeta primers. Clones were sequenced by immunoSEQ multiplex PCR, and TCRdb holds only the in-frame ones, with some missing. The sample holds 30,000 to 35,000 clones. The chain combines TRBV13 with TRBJ1-1; D is unclear. The material sequenced was PBMCs. The TCR comes from a woman in her 40s in good health and CMV-seropositive. The CDR3, as DNA: TGTGCCAGCAGCCACGGGGACACTGAAGCTTTCTTT. It yields the protein CASSHGDTEAFF. Filled out from reference TRBV13 and TRBJ1-1, the complete variable domain reads AAGVIQSPRHLIKEKRETATLKCYPIPRHDTVYWYQQGPGQDPQFLISFYEKMQSDKGSIPDRFSAQQFSDYHSELNMSSLELGDSALYFCASSHGDTEAFFGQGTRLTVV.